Listed below are T cell receptor beta chains from one sample, sequenced in a study of cytomegalovirus exposure and HLA in healthy donors. Sequenced by immunoSEQ multiplex PCR; TCRdb stores in-frame clones only, minus some. The sample carries about 160,000 clones, approximately 88% recorded once. The sample comprised PBMCs. All receptors come from a woman under 40 in good health and CMV-seronegative. CDR3s include the opening cysteine and the closing phenylalanine or tryptophan. A D gene is named only where the DNA matches it firmly. Rows may omit the clone size; those that give it use once, few, many or a size class.

V gene,clone size,J gene,D gene,CDR3 DNA,CDR3 protein
TRBV6-5,.,TRBJ2-1,.,TGTAACCCGGATGAGCGGTTCTTC,CNPDERFF
TRBV10-3,.,TRBJ1-1,TRBD1,TGTGCCATCAGGGCACAGGGGGCGGGGGGTGGTGAAGCTTTCTTT,CAIRAQGAGGGEAFF
TRBV2,few,TRBJ1-4,.,TGTGCCAGCAGTCTCGACAGCGTCGGGGGTGAAAAACTGTTTTTT,CASSLDSVGGEKLFF
TRBV4-1,.,TRBJ2-7,.,TGCGCCAGCAGCCCAGTACAGGACTCCTACGAGCAGTACTTC,CASSPVQDSYEQYF
TRBV5-4,.,TRBJ2-7,TRBD1,TGTGCCAGCAGCCCCACCGGGACAGCCTACGAGCAGTACTTC,CASSPTGTAYEQYF
TRBV6-5,.,TRBJ2-2,.,TGTGCCAGCAGTTACAGCAGGGAAGGGGAGCTGTTTTTT,CASSYSREGELFF
TRBV5-1,.,TRBJ2-7,TRBD2,TGCGCCAGCAGCCTAGGGGAGGGCAGGTCCTACGAGCAGTACTTC,CASSLGEGRSYEQYF
TRBV7-3,.,TRBJ2-1,TRBD1,TGTGCCAGCAGCCAACAGGGGTATGAGCAGTTCTTC,CASSQQGYEQFF
TRBV7-4,.,TRBJ2-1,.,TGTGCCAGCAGCCCCCCTGGAGTTGTGCAGTTCTTC,CASSPPGVVQFF
TRBV18,.,TRBJ1-2,TRBD1,TGTGCCAGCTCACTTTCCAGATTGACAGGGAACTATGGCTACACCTTC,CASSLSRLTGNYGYTF
TRBV30,.,TRBJ2-7,TRBD1,TGTGCCTGGAGTCCGGGACAGGGCTCCTACGAGCAGTACTTC,CAWSPGQGSYEQYF
TRBV7-9,.,TRBJ2-7,.,TGTGCCAGCACCTCTTTTTACGAGCAGTACTTC,CASTSFYEQYF
TRBV10-1,.,TRBJ2-3,TRBD1,TGCGCCAGCAGTGAATTGACAGGGTCCATCGCAGATACGCAGTATTTT,CASSELTGSIADTQYF
TRBV7-2,.,TRBJ2-7,TRBD2,TGTGCCAGCAGCTTCACTAGCGGGGGGTACGAGCAGTACTTC,CASSFTSGGYEQYF
TRBV25-1,.,TRBJ1-5,TRBD1,TGTGCCAGCAGTGGAGGACAGGGATCTTACCAGCCCCAGCATTTT,CASSGGQGSYQPQHF
TRBV18,.,TRBJ1-3,.,TGTGCCAGCTCACCAATCACGGCCGGGATCTCTGGAAACACCATATATTTT,CASSPITAGISGNTIYF
TRBV27,.,TRBJ2-3,TRBD2,TGTGCCAGCAGTCCACCCCGGACTAGCGGAAGGGATACGCAGTATTTT,CASSPPRTSGRDTQYF
TRBV4-1,.,TRBJ2-5,TRBD2,TGCGCCAGCAGCTGGGTCCCGGGACTAGCGAATCAAGAGACCCAGTACTTC,CASSWVPGLANQETQYF
TRBV18,.,TRBJ1-4,.,TGTGCCAGCTCACCTAGAAGGGGTTACAATGAAAAACTGTTTTTT,CASSPRRGYNEKLFF
TRBV6-6,.,TRBJ2-1,.,TGTGCCAGCACCGAGACCGGGACAACATACAATGAGCAGTTCTTC,CASTETGTTYNEQFF
TRBV7-9,.,TRBJ1-5,.,TGTGCCAGCAGCTTAGATCAGGATCAGCCCCAGCATTTT,CASSLDQDQPQHF